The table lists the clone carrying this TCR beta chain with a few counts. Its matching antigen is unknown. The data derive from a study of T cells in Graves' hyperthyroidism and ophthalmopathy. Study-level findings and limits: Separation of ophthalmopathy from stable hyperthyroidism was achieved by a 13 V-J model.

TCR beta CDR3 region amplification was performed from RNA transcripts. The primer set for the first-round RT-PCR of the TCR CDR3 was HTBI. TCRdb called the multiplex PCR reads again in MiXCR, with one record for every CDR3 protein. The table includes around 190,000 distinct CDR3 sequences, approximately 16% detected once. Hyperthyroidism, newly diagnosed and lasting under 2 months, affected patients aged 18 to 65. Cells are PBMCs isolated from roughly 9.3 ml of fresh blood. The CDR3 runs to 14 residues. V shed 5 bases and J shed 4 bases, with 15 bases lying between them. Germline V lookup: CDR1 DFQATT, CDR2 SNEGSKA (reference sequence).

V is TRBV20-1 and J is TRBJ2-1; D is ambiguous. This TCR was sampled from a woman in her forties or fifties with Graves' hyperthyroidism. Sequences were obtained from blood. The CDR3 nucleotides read TGCAGTGCTTCTCCTTGGCGGAATTACAATGAGCAGTTCTTC. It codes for CSASPWRNYNEQFF.